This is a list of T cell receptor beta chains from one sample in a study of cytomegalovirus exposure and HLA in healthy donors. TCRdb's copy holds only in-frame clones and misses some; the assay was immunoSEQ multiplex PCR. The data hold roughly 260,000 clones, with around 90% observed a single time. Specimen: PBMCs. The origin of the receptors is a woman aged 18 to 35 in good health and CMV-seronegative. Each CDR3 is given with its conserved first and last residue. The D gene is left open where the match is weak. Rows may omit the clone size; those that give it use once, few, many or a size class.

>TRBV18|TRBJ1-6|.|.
TGTGCCAGCTCACCGGGCAGGCGCTTGAATTCACCCCTCCACTTT
CASSPGRRLNSPLHF
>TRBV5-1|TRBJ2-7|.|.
TGCGCCAGCAGTACGGGGCCCGGGACATTGTTGGGTGAGCAGTACTTC
CASSTGPGTLLGEQYF
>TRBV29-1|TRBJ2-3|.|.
TGCAGCGTTGAAACAGGGACAGATACGCAGTATTTT
CSVETGTDTQYF
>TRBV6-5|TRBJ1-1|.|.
TGTGCCAGCAGTCACTCCGGGACTACTGACACTGAAGCTTTCTTT
CASSHSGTTDTEAFF
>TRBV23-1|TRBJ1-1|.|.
TGCGCCAGCAGTCAATCCTCAAACAGGTGCTCGGCTTTCTTT
CASSQSSNRCSAFF
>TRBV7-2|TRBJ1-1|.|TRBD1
TGTGCCAGCAGGATACAGGGGGGCACTGAAGCTTTCTTT
CASRIQGGTEAFF
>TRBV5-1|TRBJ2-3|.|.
TGCGCCAGCAGCTTGGGCAGGACTATCACAGATACGCAGTATTTT
CASSLGRTITDTQYF
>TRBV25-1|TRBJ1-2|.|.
TGTGCCAGCAGTCCCGTGGGGGCTGGCGCCTATGGCTACACCTTC
CASSPVGAGAYGYTF
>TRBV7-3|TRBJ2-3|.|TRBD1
TGTGCCAGCAGCCGGACAGGGGGCGTAGATACGCAGTATTTT
CASSRTGGVDTQYF
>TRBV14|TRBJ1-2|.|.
TGTGCCAGCAGCCAAGGACTCTTCTATGGCTACACCTTC
CASSQGLFYGYTF
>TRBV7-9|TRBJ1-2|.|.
TGTGCCAGCAGCCCCCCCCCAGGGATAATTAGCTACACCTTC
CASSPPPGIISYTF
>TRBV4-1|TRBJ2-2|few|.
TGCGCCAGCAGCCCCCAGGACACCGGGGAGCTGTTTTTT
CASSPQDTGELFF
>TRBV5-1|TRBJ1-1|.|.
TGCGCCAGCAGCTTGGAACGGAGCATGAACACTGAAGCTTTCTTT
CASSLERSMNTEAFF
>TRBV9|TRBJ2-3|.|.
TGTGCCAGCAGCGATGCAGGGAGCACAGATACGCAGTATTTT
CASSDAGSTDTQYF
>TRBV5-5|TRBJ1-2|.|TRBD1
TGTGCCAGCAGCTTGGGACAGGGAGCGGGTGGCTACACCTTC
CASSLGQGAGGYTF
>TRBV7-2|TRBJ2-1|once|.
TGTGCCAGCAGGAAAGAGCCCCTAGCCTCTAGGAATGAGCAGTTCTTC
CASRKEPLASRNEQFF
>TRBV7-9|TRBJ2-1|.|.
TGTGCCAGCAGCCCGTCGGGGTTTTCCTACAATGAGCAGTTCTTC
CASSPSGFSYNEQFF
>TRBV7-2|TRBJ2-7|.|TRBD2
TGTGCCAGCAGCCCTACCCGGACTAGCGGAGGAAGCTCCTACGAGCAGTACTTC
CASSPTRTSGGSSYEQYF
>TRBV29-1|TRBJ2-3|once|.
TGCAGCTTCGGGAGCACAGATACGCAGTATTTT
CSFGSTDTQYF
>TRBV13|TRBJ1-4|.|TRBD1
TGTGCCAGCAGCCTACGACAGGGGTCTTCCAATGAAAAACTGTTTTTT
CASSLRQGSSNEKLFF
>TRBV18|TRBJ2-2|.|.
TGTGCCAGCTCACCCCAGGATAACACCGGGGAGCTGTTTTTT
CASSPQDNTGELFF
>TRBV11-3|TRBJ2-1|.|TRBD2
TGTGCCAGCAGCCTCGGACTAGCGGGGGGGGCGATGATCTTC
CASSLGLAGGAMIF
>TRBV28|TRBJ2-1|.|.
TGTGCCAGCAGTTTATATGAGGGGGATGAGCAGTTCTTC
CASSLYEGDEQFF
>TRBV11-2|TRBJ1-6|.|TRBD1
TGTGCCAGCAGCTCCAGACAGGGGAATAATTCACCCCTCCACTTT
CASSSRQGNNSPLHF
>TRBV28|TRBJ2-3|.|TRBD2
TGTGCCAGCAGTTTATTGTCTAGCGGGGGGGCACAGGATACGCAGTATTTT
CASSLLSSGGAQDTQYF
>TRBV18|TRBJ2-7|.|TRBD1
TGTGCCAGCTCATCAACGGGACAGGGAACCTACGAGCAGTACTTC
CASSSTGQGTYEQYF
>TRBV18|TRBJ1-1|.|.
TGTGCCAGCTCACCCATGGGCACCACTGAAGCTTTCTTT
CASSPMGTTEAFF
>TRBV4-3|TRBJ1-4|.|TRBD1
TGCGCCAGCAGCCGCAACAGGGGTGGGGAAAAACTGTTTTTT
CASSRNRGGEKLFF
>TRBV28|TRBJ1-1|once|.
TGTGCCAGCCTAAGGGGCCTGAACACTGAAGCTTTCTTT
CASLRGLNTEAFF
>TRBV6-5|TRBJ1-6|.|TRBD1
TGTGCCAGCAGGGAACAGGGGGCTGTCTCACCCCTCCACTTT
CASREQGAVSPLHF
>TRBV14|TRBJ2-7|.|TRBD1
TGTGCCAGCAGCCTTCTCAACAGGGGTTTGTCATACGAGCAGTACTTC
CASSLLNRGLSYEQYF
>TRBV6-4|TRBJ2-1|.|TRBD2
TGTGCCAGCAGTGAACTAGAGCGGGGGGGCTACAATGAGCAGTTCTTC
CASSELERGGYNEQFF
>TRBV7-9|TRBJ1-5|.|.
TGTGCCAGCAGTACAGGGAATCAGCCCCAGCATTTT
CASSTGNQPQHF
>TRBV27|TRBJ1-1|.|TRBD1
TGTGCCAGCGGGGAGTACGGGACAGGGGGTTCTGAAGCTTTCTTT
CASGEYGTGGSEAFF
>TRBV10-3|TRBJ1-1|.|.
TGTGCCATCAGTTGGGGGCAGCCTGAGGACACTGAAGCTTTCTTT
CAISWGQPEDTEAFF
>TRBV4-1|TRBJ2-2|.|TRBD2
TGCGCCAGCAGCCTATCTAGCGGCAACACCGGGGAGCTGTTTTTT
CASSLSSGNTGELFF
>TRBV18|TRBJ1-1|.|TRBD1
TGTGCCAGCTCAAGCCGGGACAGGGGGCCCATGAACACTGAAGCTTTCTTT
CASSSRDRGPMNTEAFF
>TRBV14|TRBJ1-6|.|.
TGTGCCAGCAGCCCGTATAATTCACCCCTCCACTTT
CASSPYNSPLHF
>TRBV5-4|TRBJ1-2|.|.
TGTGCCAGCAGCGTGGAGGCGGACTATGGCTACACCTTC
CASSVEADYGYTF
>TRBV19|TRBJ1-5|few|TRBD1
TGTGCCAGTAGTATGGACAGGGACCAGCCCCAGCATTTT
CASSMDRDQPQHF
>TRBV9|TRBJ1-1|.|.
TGTGCCAGCAGCCCCCTCACGGGTGACACTGAAGCTTTCTTT
CASSPLTGDTEAFF
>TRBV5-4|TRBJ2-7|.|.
TGTGCCAGCAGCTTGATCCAGGGCCTTAGTAGTACCTACGAGCAGTACTTC
CASSLIQGLSSTYEQYF
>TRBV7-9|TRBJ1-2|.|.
TGTGCCAGCAGCTTATATAGGGGCGCAGCTGCTAACTATGGCTACACCTTC
CASSLYRGAAANYGYTF